These 22 T cell receptor beta chains share one sample of origin, sequenced in a study of blood T cell repertoires in COVID-19. The table came from immunoSEQ multiplex PCR; TCRdb's copy has only in-frame clones and leaves some out. The table has 250,000 to 300,000 clones, roughly nine tenths seen once; the top ten hold roughly 0.92%. Sequenced sample: peripheral blood. These receptors were taken from a woman aged 35 to 49 who had recovered from COVID-19.

This chain connects TRBV3-1 (or the pseudogene TRBV3-2) to TRBJ1-1, with TRBD1 matching 11 bases. Per germline, CDR1 LGHDT and CDR2 YNNKEL (reference sequence). The CDR3 covers 16 residues. Losses at the gene ends were 0 bases for V and 7 bases for J; bases not matched to a gene: 7. CDR3 region: CASSQDGQGAWGEAFF. In DNA form, the CDR3 reads TGTGCCAGCAGCCAAGACGGACAGGGGGCCTGGGGTGAAGCTTTCTTT.

The rearrangement joins TRBV11-3 to TRBJ2-1; 12 nucleotides align to TRBD2. This CDR3 has 17 residues. The germline gives CDR1 SGHNT, CDR2 YENEEA. V lost 1 base, J lost 1 base, and 2 bases stayed unmatched. DNA of the CDR3: TGTGCCAGCAGCTTAGGACTAGCGGGAGAGTCCTACAATGAGCAGTTCTTC. It translates to CASSLGLAGESYNEQFF.

V usage is TRBV3-1 (or the pseudogene TRBV3-2) and J usage is TRBJ2-7, with D hard to call. V was pared by 4 bases and J by 5 bases, with 6 bases between. Germline loops: CDR1 LGHDT, CDR2 YNNKEL (reference sequence). This CDR3 region has 11 residues. DNA for the CDR3: TGTGCCAGCAGCCTAAATCACGAGCAGTACTTC. It codes for CASSLNHEQYF.

CDR3 in amino acids: CSVEGLAGGEQYF. The CDR3, as DNA: TGCAGCGTTGAGGGGCTAGCGGGTGGTGAGCAGTACTTC. This chain joins TRBV29-1 and TRBJ2-7; TRBD2 aligns across 8 bases. Unmatched junction bases numbered 8, after V lost 3 bases and J lost 7 bases. The CDR3 has 13 residues. The V gene's germline CDR1 is SQVTM and CDR2 ANQGSEA.

The chain is built from TRBV10-1 and TRBJ1-6; D is uncertain. This CDR3 comprises 11 residues. Germline V gene lookup returns CDR1 WNHNN and CDR2 SYGVQD (reference sequence). The V end was cut by 8 bases, the J end by 5 bases, with 4 bases between. The chain's CDR3 is CASENNSPLHF. The DNA of the CDR3 is TGCGCCAGCGAGAATAATTCACCCCTCCACTTT.

The rearrangement joins TRBV6-1 to TRBJ2-3; 8 positions agree with TRBD2. Germline V gene lookup returns CDR1 MNHNS and CDR2 SASEGT. After removal of 2 bases from V and 2 bases from J, the junction contained 9 bases not matched to a gene. CDR3 size: 17 residues. Written as DNA, the CDR3 is TGTGCCAGCAGTGAACGGGCGGGACTAGTAGCCACAGATACGCAGTATTTT. As protein: CASSERAGLVATDTQYF.

The chain has TRBV4-2 and TRBJ2-1; 7 nucleotides agree with TRBD2. Germline trimming cut 0 bases from V and 3 bases from J; bases unmatched to any gene: 8. Germline lookup yields CDR1 LGHNA and CDR2 YNFKEQ. The CDR3 is made up of 17 amino acids. The CDR3 nucleotides read TGTGCCAGCAGCCAAGATTTGGGAGGGAGGGGCTACAATGAGCAGTTCTTC. It specifies CASSQDLGGRGYNEQFF.

V is TRBV5-1 and J is TRBJ1-3, with D possibly matching TRBD1 (6 bases). This CDR3 is 17 amino acids long. The V gene's germline CDR1 is SGHRS and CDR2 YFSETQ. The germline V and J ends were trimmed by 3 bases and 2 bases, with 18 bases remaining between them. The CDR3 sequence is CASSSPEGEGAGNTIYF. The CDR3 DNA follows: TGCGCCAGCAGCTCACCCGAGGGAGAGGGGGCTGGAAACACCATATATTTT.

The chain combines TRBV5-1 with TRBJ2-1; 7 bases are shared with TRBD2. The V gene end was trimmed by 4 bases and the J gene end by 6 bases; junction bases not matched to a gene: 13. The V gene's germline CDR1 is SGHRS and CDR2 YFSETQ. The CDR3 contains 16 residues. CDR3 bases: TGCGCCAGCAGCGTCACTTCTAGCGGAGTCTTCAATGAGCAGTTCTTC. Its translation is CASSVTSSGVFNEQFF.

The chain uses TRBV19 and TRBJ1-4; no clear D gene. V was cut by 6 bases and J by 3 bases, with 14 bases left in between. Germline V CDR1 and CDR2: LNHDA, SQIVND (reference sequence). The CDR3 extends over 15 amino acids. CDR3 coding DNA: TGTGCCAGTAGCCCGGCCCCCGGGGCTAATGAAAAACTGTTTTTT. This gives the protein CASSPAPGANEKLFF.

About this clone: At one end the junction does not follow the germline gene, possibly because of a read error. The rearrangement uses TRBV29-1 and TRBJ1-3; D unresolved. This CDR3 has 12 residues. Germline-derived CDR1 and CDR2 are SQVTM and ANQGSEA. DNA for the CDR3: TGCGGCGTCGGGGACTCTGGAAACACCATATATTTT. It yields the protein CGVGDSGNTIYF.

The rearrangement uses TRBV6-5 and TRBJ2-1, with TRBD2 matching 8 bases. CDR3 length: 12 amino acids. V was clipped by 6 bases and J by 9 bases; unmatched bases: 4. Germline-derived CDR1 and CDR2 are MNHEY and SVGAGI. Here the CDR3 reads CASSSAGGEQFF. CDR3 bases: TGTGCCAGCAGCTCCGCGGGGGGTGAGCAGTTCTTC.

CDR3 DNA sequence: TGTGCCAGCAGTTTCTTTAGCGGGAGTGAGTACGAGCAGTACTTC. This codes for CASSFFSGSEYEQYF. The V gene is TRBV27, the J gene TRBJ2-7; 9 nucleotides agree with TRBD2. CDR1 is MNHEY, CDR2 SMNVEV, per germline (reference sequence). This CDR3 spans 15 amino acids. J gave up 4 bases and V 3 bases, and 7 bases lay outside the gene matches.

The table lists this clone with a count of one. The chain is built from TRBV28 and TRBJ1-2; D might be TRBD1 (6 bases). Per the germline V gene, CDR1 is MDHEN and CDR2 is SYDVKM. The CDR3 is 14 residues long. V was cut by 2 bases and J by 8 bases, with 15 bases left in between. The CDR3 bases are TGTGCCAGCAGTTTAACGGGGGGGGCACGGGGCTACACCTTC. It is translated as CASSLTGGARGYTF.

The chain uses TRBV19 and TRBJ2-3, with TRBD2 as a possible D gene (6 bases). Germline V CDR1 and CDR2: LNHDA, SQIVND (reference sequence). The CDR3 sequence is 14 residues long. The V gene lost 11 bases and the J gene lost 0 bases, with 15 bases spanning the gap. In DNA, the CDR3 is TGTGCCTGCCGACCGGCGGGGAGCACAGATACGCAGTATTTT. Translating gives CACRPAGSTDTQYF.

V usage is TRBV10-1 and J usage is TRBJ2-7, with TRBD2 matching over 7 bases. V gave up 0 bases and J gave up 2 bases; unmatched junction bases: 7. Per the germline V gene, CDR1 is WNHNN and CDR2 is SYGVQD (reference sequence). The CDR3 loop spans 16 amino acids. CDR3 DNA sequence: TGCGCCAGCAGTGAGTCGTCGAAGGGACTAACCTACGAGCAGTACTTC. It is translated as CASSESSKGLTYEQYF.

The rearrangement links TRBV7-9 to TRBJ1-5; D is undetermined. Trimming left V 3 bases short and J 0 bases short, with 6 bases between. The CDR3 extends over 14 amino acids. Germline V lookup: CDR1 SEHNR, CDR2 FQNEAQ (reference sequence). The chain's CDR3 is CASSLEGSNQPQHF. CDR3 bases: TGTGCCAGCAGCTTGGAGGGTAGCAATCAGCCCCAGCATTTT.

Written as DNA, the CDR3 is TGTGCCAGCAGTTTACACGGGAGCACAGATACGCAGTATTTT. This encodes CASSLHGSTDTQYF. The rearrangement uses TRBV27 and TRBJ2-3; D unclear. Germline assignment: CDR1 MNHEY and CDR2 SMNVEV (reference sequence). The V and J ends lost 2 bases and 0 bases respectively, with 6 bases between them. The CDR3 is made up of 14 amino acids.

This rearrangement joins TRBV2 to TRBJ1-6; D remains unclear. The germline V and J ends were trimmed by 6 bases and 6 bases, with 18 bases remaining between them. Germline V CDR1 and CDR2: SNHLY, FYNNEI. The CDR3 contains 16 residues. The chain's CDR3 is CASSPESTRSNSPLHF. CDR3 coding DNA: TGTGCCAGCAGCCCAGAGTCCACTAGGAGTAATTCACCCCTCCACTTT.

The V and J genes are TRBV28 and TRBJ2-7; maybe TRBD2 (6 bases). Germline values: CDR1 MDHEN, CDR2 SYDVKM. Trimming shortened V by 5 bases and J by 3 bases, and 23 bases separated the two germline ends. The CDR3 totals 17 residues. The CDR3 DNA follows: TGTGCCAGCAGTGGGAGGTCCAGGACCGGACTTGGCTACGAGCAGTACTTC. Translating it yields CASSGRSRTGLGYEQYF.

The V and J genes are TRBV6-2 or TRBV6-3 and TRBJ2-3, with 10 bases that match TRBD2. Germline-derived CDR1 and CDR2 are MNHEY and SVGEGT. There are 16 residues in the CDR3. The J segment lost 5 bases and the V segment lost 2 bases, leaving 7 bases of the junction unmatched. The CDR3 DNA reads as TGTGCCAGCAGTTACGGGCTAGCGGGAGCTCTAGATACGCAGTATTTT. Amino acid sequence: CASSYGLAGALDTQYF.

The rearrangement uses TRBV18 and TRBJ2-7; D is possibly TRBD2 (6 bases). CDR1 and CDR2 from the germline V gene are KGHSH and LQKENI. Trimming pared 3 bases from V and 3 bases from J, leaving 12 bases between. The CDR3 spans 14 residues. As DNA, the CDR3 is TGTGCCAGCTCACCGCTGGCGACTAGCTACGAGCAGTACTTC. Residues: CASSPLATSYEQYF.